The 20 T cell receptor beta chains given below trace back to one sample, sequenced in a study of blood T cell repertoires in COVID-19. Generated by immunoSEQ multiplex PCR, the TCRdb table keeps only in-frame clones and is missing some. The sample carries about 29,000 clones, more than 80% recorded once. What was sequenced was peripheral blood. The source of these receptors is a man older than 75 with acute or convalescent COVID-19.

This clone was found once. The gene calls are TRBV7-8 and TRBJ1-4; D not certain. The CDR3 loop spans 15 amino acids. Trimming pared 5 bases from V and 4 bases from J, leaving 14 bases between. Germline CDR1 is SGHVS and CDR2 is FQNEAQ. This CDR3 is CASSQLFSGNEKLFF. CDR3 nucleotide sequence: TGTGCCAGCAGCCAGCTGTTTTCAGGTAATGAAAAACTGTTTTTT.

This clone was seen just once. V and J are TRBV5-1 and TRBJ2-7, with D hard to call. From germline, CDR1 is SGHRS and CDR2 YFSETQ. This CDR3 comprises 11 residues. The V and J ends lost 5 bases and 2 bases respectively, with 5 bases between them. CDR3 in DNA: TGCGCCAGCAGTTATGCCTACGAGCAGTACTTC. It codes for CASSYAYEQYF.

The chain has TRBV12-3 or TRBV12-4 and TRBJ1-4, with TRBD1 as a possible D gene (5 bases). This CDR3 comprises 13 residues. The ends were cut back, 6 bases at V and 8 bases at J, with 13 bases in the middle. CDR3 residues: CASSPGIGEKLFF. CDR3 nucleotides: TGTGCCAGCAGCCCAGGGATTGGCGAAAAACTGTTTTTT.

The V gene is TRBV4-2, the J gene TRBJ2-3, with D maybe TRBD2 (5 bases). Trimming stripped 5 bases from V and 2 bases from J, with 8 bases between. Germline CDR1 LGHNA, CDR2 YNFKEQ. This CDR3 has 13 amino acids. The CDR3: CASSKGLTDTQYF. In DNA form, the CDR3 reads TGTGCCAGCAGCAAAGGACTCACAGATACGCAGTATTTT.

CDR3 region: CASSPDSSRKEKLFF. The CDR3 DNA is TGTGCCAGCAGCCCAGACAGCTCGAGGAAAGAAAAACTGTTTTTT. This rearrangement joins TRBV2 to TRBJ1-4; possible D gene TRBD1, 5 bases. This CDR3 spans 15 amino acids. Trimming left V 6 bases short and J 8 bases short, with 19 bases between. Looked up from germline, CDR1 is SNHLY and CDR2 is FYNNEI.

The CDR3 region is CASSLLAGGQETQYF. In DNA form, the CDR3 reads TGCGCCAGCAGCTTGCTAGCGGGGGGACAAGAGACCCAGTACTTC. The J gene is TRBJ2-5, the V gene TRBV5-1; 11 bases line up with TRBD2. Germline V gives CDR1 SGHRS, CDR2 YFSETQ. V shed 1 base and J 2 bases; nucleotides not matched to a gene: 1. The CDR3 runs 15 residues.

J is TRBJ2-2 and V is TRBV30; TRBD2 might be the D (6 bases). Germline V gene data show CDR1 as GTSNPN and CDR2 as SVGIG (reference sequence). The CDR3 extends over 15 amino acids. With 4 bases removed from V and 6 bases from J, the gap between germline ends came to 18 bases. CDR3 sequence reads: CAWNYGGIRSGELFF. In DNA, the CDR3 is TGTGCCTGGAATTATGGAGGGATTCGTTCCGGGGAGCTGTTTTTT.

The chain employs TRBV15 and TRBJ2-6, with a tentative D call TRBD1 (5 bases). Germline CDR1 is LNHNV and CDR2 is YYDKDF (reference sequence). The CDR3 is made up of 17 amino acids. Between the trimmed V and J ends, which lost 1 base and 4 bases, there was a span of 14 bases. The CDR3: CATSRVKGARGANVLTF. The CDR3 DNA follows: TGTGCCACCAGCAGAGTCAAAGGGGCGCGAGGGGCCAACGTCCTGACTTTC.

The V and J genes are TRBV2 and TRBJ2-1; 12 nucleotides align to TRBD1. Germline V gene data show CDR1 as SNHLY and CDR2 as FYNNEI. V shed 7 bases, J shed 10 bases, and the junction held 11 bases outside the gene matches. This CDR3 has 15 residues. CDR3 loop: CASKVGTGGAGEQFF. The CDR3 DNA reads TGTGCCAGCAAAGTCGGGACAGGGGGCGCGGGGGAGCAGTTCTTC.

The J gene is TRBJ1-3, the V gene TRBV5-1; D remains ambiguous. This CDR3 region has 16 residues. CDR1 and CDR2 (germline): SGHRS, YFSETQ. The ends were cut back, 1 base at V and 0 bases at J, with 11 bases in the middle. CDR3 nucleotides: TGCGCCAGCAGCTTGTACGGACTCCTCTCTGGAAACACCATATATTTT. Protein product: CASSLYGLLSGNTIYF.

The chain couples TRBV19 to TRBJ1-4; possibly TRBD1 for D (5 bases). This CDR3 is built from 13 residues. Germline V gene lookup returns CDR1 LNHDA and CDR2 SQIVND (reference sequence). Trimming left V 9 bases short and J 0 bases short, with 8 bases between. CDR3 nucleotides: TGTGCCAGCGCGGGGGCAACTAATGAAAAACTGTTTTTT. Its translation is CASAGATNEKLFF. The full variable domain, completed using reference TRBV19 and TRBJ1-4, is DGGITQSPKYLFRKEGQNVTLSCEQNLNHDAMYWYRQDPGQGLRLIYYSQIVNDFQKGDIAEGYSVSREKKESFPLTVTSAQKNPTAFYLCASAGATNEKLFFGSGTQLSVL.

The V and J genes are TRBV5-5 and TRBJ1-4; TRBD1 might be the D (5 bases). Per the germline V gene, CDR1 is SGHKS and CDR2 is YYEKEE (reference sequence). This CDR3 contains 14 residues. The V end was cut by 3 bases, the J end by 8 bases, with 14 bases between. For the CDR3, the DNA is TGTGCCAGCAGCTCACTGGGGCTAGGGGAAAAACTGTTTTTT. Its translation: CASSSLGLGEKLFF.

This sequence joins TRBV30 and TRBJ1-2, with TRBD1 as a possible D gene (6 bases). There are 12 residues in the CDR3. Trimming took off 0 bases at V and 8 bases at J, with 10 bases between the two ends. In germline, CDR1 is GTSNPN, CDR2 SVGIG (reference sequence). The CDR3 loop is CAWSVYREGYTF. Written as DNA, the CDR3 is TGTGCCTGGAGTGTATACAGGGAGGGCTACACCTTC.

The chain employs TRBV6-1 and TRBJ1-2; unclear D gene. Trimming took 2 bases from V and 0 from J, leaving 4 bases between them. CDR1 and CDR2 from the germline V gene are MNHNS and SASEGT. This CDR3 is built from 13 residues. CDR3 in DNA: TGTGCCAGCAGTGAACAGTCTAACTATGGCTACACCTTC. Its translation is CASSEQSNYGYTF.

The CDR3 here is CASSPVGELFF. Written as DNA, the CDR3 is TGTGCCAGCTCCCCGGTGGGGGAGCTGTTTTTT. The V call is TRBV18, the J call TRBJ2-2; D remains unclear. The germline V gene has CDR1 KGHSH and CDR2 LQKENI. V was clipped by 6 bases and J by 8 bases, with 7 bases between them. This CDR3 is built from 11 residues.

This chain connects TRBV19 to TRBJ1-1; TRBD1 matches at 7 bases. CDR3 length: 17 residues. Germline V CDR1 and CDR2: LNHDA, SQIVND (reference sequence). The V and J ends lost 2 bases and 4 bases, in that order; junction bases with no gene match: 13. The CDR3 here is CASSIYGEGGWGTEAFF. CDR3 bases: TGTGCCAGTAGTATATACGGTGAAGGGGGCTGGGGCACTGAAGCTTTCTTT.

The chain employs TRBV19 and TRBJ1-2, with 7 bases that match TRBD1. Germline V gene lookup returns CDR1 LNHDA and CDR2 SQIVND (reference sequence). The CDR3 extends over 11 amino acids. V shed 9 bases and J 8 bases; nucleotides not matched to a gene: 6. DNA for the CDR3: TGTGCCAGCCGACAGGGTCGCGGCTACACCTTC. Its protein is CASRQGRGYTF. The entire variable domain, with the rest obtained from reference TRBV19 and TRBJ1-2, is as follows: DGGITQSPKYLFRKEGQNVTLSCEQNLNHDAMYWYRQDPGQGLRLIYYSQIVNDFQKGDIAEGYSVSREKKESFPLTVTSAQKNPTAFYLCASRQGRGYTFGSGTRLTVV.

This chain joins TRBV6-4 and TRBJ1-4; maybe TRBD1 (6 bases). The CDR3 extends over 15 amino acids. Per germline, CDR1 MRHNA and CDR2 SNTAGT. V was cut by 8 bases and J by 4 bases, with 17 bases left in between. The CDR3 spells CASRPSGTNNEKLFF. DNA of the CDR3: TGTGCCAGCCGCCCCTCAGGGACAAATAATGAAAAACTGTTTTTT.

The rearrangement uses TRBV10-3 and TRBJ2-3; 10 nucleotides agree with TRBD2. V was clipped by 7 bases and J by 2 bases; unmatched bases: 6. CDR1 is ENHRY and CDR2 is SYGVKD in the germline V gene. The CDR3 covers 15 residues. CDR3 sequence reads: CAITAGGPHTDTQYF. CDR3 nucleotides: TGTGCCATCACAGCGGGGGGGCCTCACACAGATACGCAGTATTTT.

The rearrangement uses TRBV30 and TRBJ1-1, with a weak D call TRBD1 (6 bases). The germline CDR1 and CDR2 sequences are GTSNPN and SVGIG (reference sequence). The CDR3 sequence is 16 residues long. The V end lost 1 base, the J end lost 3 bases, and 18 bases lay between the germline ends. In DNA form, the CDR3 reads TGTGCCTGGAGTGAGACAGGTTGGTACAGTTACACTGAAGCTTTCTTT. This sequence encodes CAWSETGWYSYTEAFF.